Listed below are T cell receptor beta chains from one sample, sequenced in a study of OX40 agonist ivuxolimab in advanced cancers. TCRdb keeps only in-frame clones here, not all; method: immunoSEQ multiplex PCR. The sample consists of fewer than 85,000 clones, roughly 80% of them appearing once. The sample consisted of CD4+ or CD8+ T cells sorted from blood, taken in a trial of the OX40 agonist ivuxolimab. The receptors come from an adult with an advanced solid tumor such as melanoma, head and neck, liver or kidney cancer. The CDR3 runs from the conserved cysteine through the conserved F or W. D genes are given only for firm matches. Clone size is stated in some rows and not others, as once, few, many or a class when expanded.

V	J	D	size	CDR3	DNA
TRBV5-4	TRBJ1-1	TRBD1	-	CASSRQGLSTEAFF	TGTGCCAGCAGCAGACAGGGTTTGAGCACTGAAGCTTTCTTT
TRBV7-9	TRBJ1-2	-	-	CASSLAPIQGKDTF	TGTGCCAGCAGCTTAGCGCCAATACAGGGTAAAGACACCTTC
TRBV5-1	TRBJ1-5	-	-	CASSLEPGSNQPQHF	TGCGCCAGCAGCTTGGAACCAGGGAGTAATCAGCCCCAGCATTTT
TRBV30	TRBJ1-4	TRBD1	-	CAWGAGTGGWEKLFF	TGTGCCTGGGGCGCAGGGACAGGGGGTTGGGAAAAACTGTTTTTT
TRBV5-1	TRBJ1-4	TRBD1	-	CASSGNLQGEGEKLFF	TGCGCCAGCAGCGGAAATCTACAGGGGGAGGGAGAAAAACTGTTTTTT
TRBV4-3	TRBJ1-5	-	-	CASSQVAGQNQPQHF	TGCGCCAGCAGCCAAGTTGCAGGGCAGAATCAGCCCCAGCATTTT
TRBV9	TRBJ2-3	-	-	CASSKLLGGTDTQYF	TGTGCCAGCAGCAAACTTCTGGGGGGCACAGATACGCAGTATTTT
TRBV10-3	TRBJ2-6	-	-	CAGRDAGANVLTF	TGTGCCGGCCGGGATGCTGGGGCCAACGTCCTGACTTTC
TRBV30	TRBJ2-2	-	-	CAWSAEATALTGELFF	TGTGCCTGGAGTGCCGAGGCGACGGCGCTGACCGGGGAGCTGTTTTTT
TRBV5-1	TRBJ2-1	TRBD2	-	CASREGTSIDEQFF	TGCGCCAGCAGAGAGGGGACTAGCATTGATGAGCAGTTCTTC
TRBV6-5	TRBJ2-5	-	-	CATLGETQYF	TGTGCCACCCTCGGAGAGACCCAGTACTTC
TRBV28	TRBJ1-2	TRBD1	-	CASSDRGRIYGYTF	TGTGCCAGCAGCGACAGGGGGCGCATCTATGGCTACACCTTC
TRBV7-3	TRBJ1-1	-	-	CASRLRANTEAFF	TGTGCCTCCCGTTTGCGGGCGAACACTGAAGCTTTCTTT
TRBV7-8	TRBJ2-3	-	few	CASSLPGLGTQYF	TGTGCCAGCAGCTTACCGGGACTTGGTACGCAGTATTTT
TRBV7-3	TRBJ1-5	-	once	CASSSQRQGFNRNQPQHF	TGTGCCAGCAGCTCTCAAAGGCAGGGATTCAATCGCAATCAGCCCCAGCATTTT
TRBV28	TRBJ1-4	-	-	CASRDNEKLFF	TGTGCCAGCAGGGATAATGAAAAACTGTTTTTT
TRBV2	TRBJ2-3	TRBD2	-	CASNYRGLAGGDTQYF	TGTGCCAGCAACTATCGTGGACTAGCGGGAGGTGATACGCAGTATTTT
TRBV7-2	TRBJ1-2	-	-	CASSLGGAGVYGYTF	TGTGCCAGCAGCTTAGGGGGGGCTGGTGTCTATGGCTACACCTTC
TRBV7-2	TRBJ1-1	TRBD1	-	CASSLVQGATEAFF	TGTGCCAGCAGCTTAGTTCAGGGGGCCACTGAAGCTTTCTTT
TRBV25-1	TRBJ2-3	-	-	CASSDSERLFSTDTQYF	TGTGCCAGCAGTGACAGCGAGCGACTCTTCTCCACAGATACGCAGTATTTT
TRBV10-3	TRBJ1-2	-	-	CAISDLVEGHPYGYTF	TGTGCCATCAGTGATTTGGTTGAGGGGCACCCATATGGCTACACCTTC
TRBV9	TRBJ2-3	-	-	CASSVVGTSTDTQYF	TGTGCCAGCAGCGTAGTAGGGACTAGCACAGATACGCAGTATTTT